The sample holds many counts of the clone carrying this T cell receptor (beta chain). Trimming cost V 5 bases and J 1 base; bases outside gene matches: 2. Per the germline V gene, CDR1 is SEHNR and CDR2 is FQNEAQ (reference sequence). The CDR3 spans 15 residues. This sample is part of a study of T cell repertoires in cytomegalovirus infection. TCRdb analysed the reads with MiXCR anew, one entry per CDR3 protein. The data show 200,000 to 250,000 distinct CDR3 sequences, 10% to 15% seen once. The receptor was isolated from a human donor in good health (CMV status not recorded). Some clones in this sample may be carry-over from other donors' samples. Sequenced: PBMCs. The chain has TRBV7-9 and TRBJ2-3; 11 bases fit TRBD2. CDR3 coding DNA: TGTGCCAGCAGCAAGACTAGCGGGGGCACAGATACGCAGTATTTT. It specifies CASSKTSGGTDTQYF.